These 21 T cell receptor beta chains were sequenced from one sample in a study of blood T cells in healthy people across ages. A sample-barcoded 5' primer and a J-beta primer mix were used in a second PCR of roughly 7 to 11 cycles. Each CDR3 protein is one row after TCRdb ran MiXCR on the 5' RACE reads. Among about 630,000 distinct CDR3 sequences, around 20% were seen once, and the ten largest hold 3.5% to 4%. Sample: blood. The receptors originated from a man between 65 and 85 years old in good health.

This clonotype has just a few counts. The chain employs TRBV28 and TRBJ1-6; 7 bases fit TRBD1. The V gene's germline CDR1 is MDHEN and CDR2 SYDVKM. V lost 5 bases to trimming and J lost 10 bases; unmatched junction nucleotides: 5. The CDR3 runs 13 residues. The CDR3 bases are TGTGCCAGCAGTCGGGACAGCAGCTCACCCCTCCACTTT. Protein sequence: CASSRDSSSPLHF.

The chain carries TRBV20-1 and TRBJ2-1, with 7 bases fitting TRBD2. The junction had 7 bases not matched to a gene; V was cut back by 4 bases and J by 4 bases. The CDR3 spans 14 residues. Germline values: CDR1 DFQATT, CDR2 SNEGSKA (reference sequence). The CDR3 loop reads CSAMRDYTYNEQFF. In DNA, the CDR3 is TGCAGTGCTATGAGGGACTATACATACAATGAGCAGTTCTTC.

The sample holds a few counts of this clonotype. CDR3 in amino acids: CASSYSSTGQQFYGYTF. The CDR3, as DNA: TGTGCCAGCAGTTACTCGAGTACGGGACAGCAATTCTATGGCTACACCTTC. The chain employs TRBV6-2 or TRBV6-3 and TRBJ1-2; 7 nucleotides line up with TRBD1. Germline loops: CDR1 MNHEY, CDR2 SVGEGT. Losses at the gene ends were 0 bases for V and 4 bases for J; bases not matched to a gene: 11. CDR3 size: 17 residues.

This clonotype has ten or more counts. The rearrangement uses TRBV19 and TRBJ1-2; no definite D call. There are 13 residues in the CDR3. V was trimmed by 3 bases and J by 0 bases, leaving 5 bases between them. Germline lookup yields CDR1 LNHDA and CDR2 SQIVND (reference sequence). CDR3 nucleotide sequence: TGTGCCAGTAGTATGGTCGCTAACTATGGCTACACCTTC. Its translation: CASSMVANYGYTF.

This clonotype was counted a few times. J is TRBJ2-5 and V is TRBV7-9; D gene uncertain. Germline CDR1 reads SEHNR; CDR2 reads FQNEAQ (reference sequence). V gave up 3 bases and J gave up 5 bases, with 16 bases separating them. The length of the CDR3 is 15 residues. This chain's CDR3 is CASSFLKPHVETQYF. The CDR3 DNA sequence: TGTGCCAGCAGCTTTCTTAAACCCCACGTCGAGACCCAGTACTTC.

The rearrangement joins TRBV4-1 to TRBJ1-2; a weak D match, TRBD1 (6 bases). Trimming pared 0 bases from V and 0 bases from J, leaving 14 bases between. Germline lookup yields CDR1 MGHRA and CDR2 YSYEKL. The CDR3 has 17 amino acids. CDR3 loop: CASSQDTGRGTNYGYTF. The CDR3 DNA sequence: TGCGCCAGCAGCCAAGACACAGGGCGAGGGACTAACTATGGCTACACCTTC.

This chain links TRBV10-3 with TRBJ2-5; D uncertain. The assigned J gene may be wrong: the sequence end matches TRBJ2-1 better. The CDR3 is made up of 15 amino acids. Germline CDR1 and CDR2: ENHRY and SYGVKD. Here the CDR3 DNA reads TGTGCCATCAGTGAGTCGTCTCAGGATTACAATGAGCAGTTCTTC. Encoded protein: CAISESSQDYNEQFF.

Only a few counts were recorded for this clonotype. The genes are TRBV6-1 and TRBJ1-3; tentative D call: TRBD1 (6 bases). V was shortened by 6 bases and J by 0 bases, with 18 bases between the two germline ends. CDR1 is MNHNS and CDR2 is SASEGT in the germline V gene. The CDR3 covers 17 residues. The CDR3 sequence: CASSLAGETGSGNTIYF. The CDR3 nucleotides are TGTGCCAGCAGCCTCGCGGGGGAGACAGGCTCTGGAAACACCATATATTTT.

There are a few counts of this clonotype. The CDR3 loop is CASSPVTGLENIQYF. The CDR3 DNA reads as TGTGCCAGCAGCCCCGTAACGGGACTAGAAAACATTCAGTACTTC. J is TRBJ2-4 and V is TRBV7-2, with 8 bases fitting TRBD2. This CDR3 contains 15 residues. J was trimmed by 5 bases and V by 5 bases; bases with no gene match: 8. Germline V gives CDR1 SGHTA, CDR2 FQGNSA.

This chain joins TRBV7-3 and TRBJ1-1; D remains unclear. CDR1 SGHTA and CDR2 FQGTGA come from the germline V gene. The CDR3 extends over 14 amino acids. V was shortened by 5 bases and J by 1 base, with 11 bases between the two germline ends. The CDR3 sequence: CASSLGMPNTEAFF. CDR3 coding DNA: TGTGCCAGCAGCCTAGGGATGCCGAACACTGAAGCTTTCTTT.

The rearrangement uses TRBV29-1 and TRBJ2-4, with 7 positions matching TRBD2. The V segment lost 7 bases and the J segment 0 bases; nucleotides outside the gene matches: 6. Germline assignment: CDR1 SQVTM and CDR2 ANQGSEA. The length of the CDR3 is 14 residues. CDR3 in DNA: TGCAGCGCTGGGGGGGGTTTAGCCAAAAACATTCAGTACTTC. Encoded protein: CSAGGGLAKNIQYF.

This chain connects TRBV6-2 or TRBV6-3 to TRBJ2-7, with TRBD2 identical over 7 bases. Per germline, CDR1 MNHEY and CDR2 SVGEGT. V shed 7 bases, J shed 2 bases, and the junction held 5 bases outside the gene matches. The CDR3 spans 13 residues. The CDR3 spells CASNRGDTYEQYF. The CDR3 coding sequence is TGTGCCAGCAATCGGGGGGATACCTACGAGCAGTACTTC.

In this sample, this clonotype turned up a few times. The chain uses TRBV20-1 and TRBJ2-1, with D possibly TRBD2 on 5 matching bases. V dropped 0 bases and J dropped 0 bases, with 15 bases sitting between them. CDR1 DFQATT and CDR2 SNEGSKA come from the germline V gene (reference sequence). The CDR3 extends over 17 amino acids. CDR3 nucleotide sequence: TGCAGTGCTAGAGATCGGGAAAGGTCTGTCTCCTACAATGAGCAGTTCTTC. Translation gives CSARDRERSVSYNEQFF.

The rearrangement joins TRBV23-1 to TRBJ2-2; TRBD1 agrees at 9 bases. TRBV23-1 carries the ORF label, with uncertain function. With V trimmed by 3 bases and J by 6 bases, 2 bases remained unmatched. The CDR3 runs 14 residues. CDR3 DNA: TGCGCCAGCAGTCAGGACAGGGGAGCCGGGGAGCTGTTTTTT. Translation gives CASSQDRGAGELFF.

Worth noting for this clonotype: At one end the junction does not follow the germline gene, possibly because of a read error. CDR3 residues: CAGSLVGAGTDTQYF. The CDR3 region has the DNA TGCGCCGGCAGCTTGGTTGGAGCAGGAACAGATACGCAGTATTTT. V usage is TRBV5-1 and J usage is TRBJ2-3; D unresolved. Germline values: CDR1 SGHRS, CDR2 YFSETQ. This CDR3 has 15 amino acids.

Regarding this clonotype: In this CDR3 the conserved last residue, phenylalanine or tryptophan, is missing, so a read error is likely. The chain uses TRBV12-3 or TRBV12-4 and TRBJ2-3; TRBD2 matches 8 bases. The CDR3 covers 16 residues. The J segment lost 2 bases and the V segment lost 8 bases, leaving 12 bases of the junction unmatched. The CDR3 loop reads CASRPETGGDTDTQYS. DNA for the CDR3: TGTGCCAGCCGCCCGGAAACGGGGGGGGACACAGATACGCAGTATTCT.

This clonotype was observed a handful of times. V gene TRBV20-1 combines with J gene TRBJ2-5; a weak D match, TRBD2 (6 bases). Germline CDR1 DFQATT, CDR2 SNEGSKA (reference sequence). This CDR3 region has 15 residues. V was trimmed by 6 bases and J by 1 base, leaving 18 bases between them. The CDR3 protein is CSAESSIAVQETQYF. In DNA form, the CDR3 reads TGCAGTGCCGAAAGCTCTATAGCGGTCCAAGAGACCCAGTACTTC.

The sample holds a few counts of this clonotype. The chain recombines TRBV3-1 with TRBJ2-1; 7 positions agree with TRBD2. V was clipped by 2 bases and J by 9 bases; unmatched bases: 4. The CDR3 covers 13 residues. In germline, CDR1 is LGHDT, CDR2 YNNKEL (reference sequence). The CDR3 reads CASSQRLAAEQFF. The CDR3 bases are TGTGCCAGCAGCCAAAGACTAGCCGCTGAGCAGTTCTTC.

This clonotype was detected a few times. The chain is built from TRBV20-1 and TRBJ2-7; 14 bases are shared with TRBD2. Germline assignment: CDR1 DFQATT and CDR2 SNEGSKA (reference sequence). The CDR3 extends over 16 amino acids. Unmatched junction bases numbered 11, after V lost 5 bases and J lost 5 bases. The CDR3 region has the DNA TGCAGTGCTGATTCAGGGACTAGCGGGAGATCGGACGAGCAGTACTTC. It translates to CSADSGTSGRSDEQYF.

In its sample, this clonotype was seen a few times. This rearrangement joins TRBV6-5 to TRBJ2-5, with TRBD1 as a possible D gene (6 bases). The DNA end is more similar to TRBJ2-7, so the J call may be wrong. The CDR3 spans 14 residues. Looked up from germline, CDR1 is MNHEY and CDR2 is SVGAGI. CDR3 DNA sequence: TGTGCCAGCAGAAGCGGACAGTCCGACTACGAGCAGTACTTC. Residues: CASRSGQSDYEQYF.

V usage is TRBV19 and J usage is TRBJ2-5; D unresolved. Germline V CDR1 and CDR2: LNHDA, SQIVND (reference sequence). Deletions cut 4 bases from V and 0 bases from J, with 15 bases between. The CDR3 is 16 amino acids. CDR3 loop: CASSTRRTEYQETQYF. The CDR3 bases are TGTGCCAGTAGTACCCGCCGGACGGAGTACCAAGAGACCCAGTACTTC.